These 29 T cell receptor beta chains came from one sample sequenced in a study of PD-L1 blockade in urothelial cancer. Some clones are missing from TCRdb's copy, which holds only in-frame ones; the method was immunoSEQ multiplex PCR. The data show about 88,000 clones, more than 85% seen once. The specimen comprised PBMCs, sampled around atezolizumab (anti-PD-L1) treatment. The receptors shown here come from a man in his 60s with urothelial cancer.

This clone has a single count. This chain links TRBV10-2 with TRBJ2-5; 8 bases agree with TRBD2. J was trimmed by 5 bases and V by 1 base; bases with no gene match: 15. Germline CDR1 WSHSY, CDR2 SAAADI. The CDR3 is 18 residues long. The CDR3 here is CASSELLLTGGGRETQYF. Here the CDR3 DNA reads TGCGCCAGCAGTGAGTTGCTCCTGACTGGCGGGGGGAGGGAGACCCAGTACTTC.

This clone was seen a few times. The genes are TRBV2 and TRBJ2-7; a possible D gene is TRBD1 (6 bases). Looked up from germline, CDR1 is SNHLY and CDR2 is FYNNEI. The CDR3 totals 12 residues. Trimming removed 8 bases at V and 3 bases at J, with 11 bases between. In DNA, the CDR3 is TGTGCCAGCGCAGGGGACGGCTACGAGCAGTACTTC. Its protein product is CASAGDGYEQYF.

This rearrangement joins TRBV7-2 to TRBJ2-1; 10 nucleotides align to TRBD2. The ends lost 5 bases at V and 2 bases at J; junction bases unmatched: 3. Germline V gene data show CDR1 as SGHTA and CDR2 as FQGNSA. The CDR3 has 15 amino acids. CDR3 loop: CASSQSGGAYNEQFF. Written as DNA, the CDR3 is TGTGCCAGCAGCCAGAGCGGGGGGGCCTACAATGAGCAGTTCTTC.

The chain recombines TRBV18 with TRBJ2-3; TRBD2 aligns across 12 bases. V dropped 3 bases and J dropped 4; count of bases not matched to a gene: 5. Germline CDR1 is KGHSH and CDR2 is LQKENI. The CDR3 is made up of 16 amino acids. In nucleotides, the CDR3 is TGTGCCAGCTCACCTCGACTAGCGGGAGTCGCAGATACGCAGTATTTT. As protein: CASSPRLAGVADTQYF.

The gene calls are TRBV7-9 and TRBJ1-2; D unclear. The V end was cut by 11 bases, the J end by 3 bases, with 19 bases between. This CDR3 has 14 residues. Per the germline V gene, CDR1 is SEHNR and CDR2 is FQNEAQ (reference sequence). As DNA, the CDR3 is TGTGCCGGGCGTCGGGGTAACGAAGACTATGGCTACACCTTC. It codes for CAGRRGNEDYGYTF.

The rearrangement links TRBV27 to TRBJ2-7, with a possible D match to TRBD2 (5 bases). Germline V gene data show CDR1 as MNHEY and CDR2 as SMNVEV (reference sequence). Between the trimmed V and J ends, which lost 0 bases and 0 bases, there was a span of 12 bases. The CDR3 extends over 16 amino acids. Here the CDR3 DNA reads TGTGCCAGCAGTTTATCGCCCTTGCTAGCCTCCTACGAGCAGTACTTC. Protein: CASSLSPLLASYEQYF.

The chain uses TRBV28 and TRBJ2-7; D might be TRBD2 (6 bases). V was cut by 6 bases and J by 0 bases, with 15 bases left in between. The CDR3 is 15 residues long. CDR1 is MDHEN, CDR2 SYDVKM, per germline. DNA for the CDR3: TGTGCCAGCAGCCTACGGGGCGGGAACTCCTACGAGCAGTACTTC. This gives the protein CASSLRGGNSYEQYF.

The rearrangement links TRBV18 to TRBJ2-6; D not resolved. This CDR3 has 15 amino acids. The V gene's germline CDR1 is KGHSH and CDR2 LQKENI. V lost 2 bases to trimming and J lost 4 bases, with 9 bases between them. CDR3 DNA sequence: TGTGCCAGCTCACCAGCAGTTCCCGGGGCCAACGTCCTGACTTTC. Its translation is CASSPAVPGANVLTF.

The V gene is TRBV6-1, the J gene TRBJ2-3; D uncertain. V dropped 4 bases and J dropped 4 bases, with 12 bases sitting between them. The CDR3 length is 14 residues. Per germline, CDR1 MNHNS and CDR2 SASEGT. The CDR3 bases are TGTGCCAGCAGTGTGGGTAGAGGCGCAGATACGCAGTATTTT. Translated, it gives CASSVGRGADTQYF.

CDR3 sequence (DNA): TGTGCCAGCAGCTCCAACGGGGGTGAGGGGGCGCCCGGCTACACCTTC. Its translation: CASSSNGGEGAPGYTF. The rearrangement uses TRBV7-9 and TRBJ1-2; TRBD1 aligns across 7 bases. The J segment lost 8 bases and the V segment lost 4 bases, leaving 16 bases of the junction unmatched. The CDR3 runs to 16 residues. Per the germline V gene, CDR1 is SEHNR and CDR2 is FQNEAQ (reference sequence).

The chain has TRBV6-5 and TRBJ2-5; TRBD1 might be the D (8 bases). V lost 4 bases, J lost 4 bases, and 13 bases lay in between. Germline loops: CDR1 MNHEY, CDR2 SVGAGI. CDR3 length: 14 residues. The CDR3 nucleotides are TGTGCCAGCAGTTTAACAGGGGGGGGAGAGACCCAGTACTTC. Translating it yields CASSLTGGGETQYF.

The V gene is TRBV28, the J gene TRBJ2-7; 11 bases are a match to TRBD1. The CDR3 is made up of 15 amino acids. V trimming: 5 bases; J trimming: 3 bases; junction bases outside the gene matches: 6. Germline loops: CDR1 MDHEN, CDR2 SYDVKM. Here the CDR3 DNA reads TGTGCCAGCAGTCTACCGGGACAGGGGGTCTACGAGCAGTACTTC. This codes for CASSLPGQGVYEQYF. Variable domain in full (rest from reference TRBV28 and TRBJ2-7): DVKVTQSSRYLVKRTGEKVFLECVQDMDHENMFWYRQDPGLGLRLIYFSYDVKMKEKGDIPEGYSVSREKKERFSLILESASTNQTSMYLCASSLPGQGVYEQYFGPGTRLTVT.

The chain joins TRBV5-4 to TRBJ2-1, with 9 bases lining up with TRBD2. The CDR3 loop spans 16 amino acids. The germline gives CDR1 SGHNT, CDR2 YYREEE (reference sequence). The ends lost 0 bases at V and 5 bases at J; junction bases unmatched: 6. The CDR3 DNA reads TGTGCCAGCAGCTTGGGGTCGCGGGAGGGCGACAATGAGCAGTTCTTC. Translation gives CASSLGSREGDNEQFF.

This clone has more than one count but fewer than ten. V gene TRBV7-2 combines with J gene TRBJ2-7; TRBD2 matches 8 bases. The CDR3 is 14 amino acids. Losses at the gene ends were 4 bases for V and 7 bases for J; bases not matched to a gene: 9. Germline V lookup: CDR1 SGHTA, CDR2 FQGNSA. Here the CDR3 reads CASSSSGGPFEQYF. As DNA, the CDR3 is TGTGCCAGCAGCTCGAGCGGGGGACCCTTTGAGCAGTACTTC.

The rearrangement joins TRBV28 to TRBJ1-2, with 10 bases fitting TRBD1. The CDR3 is 14 amino acids. The germline V gene has CDR1 MDHEN and CDR2 SYDVKM. V shed 7 bases, J shed 4 bases, and the junction held 6 bases outside the gene matches. This CDR3 reads CASTPGQGTYGYTF. The DNA of the CDR3 is TGTGCCAGCACCCCGGGACAGGGGACCTATGGCTACACCTTC.

CDR3 DNA: TGTGCCAGCAGTTTGGGCAGGACAGGGGTCGAGCAGTACTTC. Protein: CASSLGRTGVEQYF. The gene calls are TRBV6-6 and TRBJ2-7; 9 nucleotides align to TRBD1. V was clipped by 4 bases and J by 6 bases; unmatched bases: 7. In germline, CDR1 is MNHNY, CDR2 SVGAGI (reference sequence). This CDR3 spans 14 amino acids.

The chain recombines TRBV27 with TRBJ1-1, with TRBD1 as a possible D gene (5 bases). Germline assignment: CDR1 MNHEY and CDR2 SMNVEV (reference sequence). This CDR3 contains 15 residues. The ends were cut back, 5 bases at V and 3 bases at J, with 16 bases in the middle. Here the CDR3 DNA reads TGTGCCAGCAGTGTTAAGGGACGGGAGGACACTGAAGCTTTCTTT. This gives the protein CASSVKGREDTEAFF.

This clone was recorded a few times. The rearrangement links TRBV29-1 to TRBJ2-4; TRBD1 aligns across 7 bases. Germline assignment: CDR1 SQVTM and CDR2 ANQGSEA. This CDR3 is built from 12 residues. The junction had 4 bases not matched to a gene; V was cut back by 6 bases and J by 5 bases. CDR3 DNA sequence: TGCAGCGTCGATACAGGGGAAAACATTCAGTACTTC. It codes for CSVDTGENIQYF.

The chain has TRBV14 and TRBJ2-5; 9 bases agree with TRBD2. V shed 3 bases and J 4 bases; nucleotides not matched to a gene: 9. The CDR3 runs to 16 residues. Germline V CDR1 and CDR2: SGHDN, FVKESK. CDR3 loop: CASSHRSGGLGETQYF. Here the CDR3 DNA reads TGTGCCAGCAGCCATCGCAGCGGGGGGCTGGGAGAGACCCAGTACTTC.

V gene TRBV4-3 combines with J gene TRBJ2-1, with D perhaps matching TRBD2 (6 bases). The CDR3 has 15 amino acids. V lost 0 bases and J 1 base, leaving 7 bases between the germline ends. Germline V gene sequence: CDR1 LGHNA, CDR2 YSLEER. In nucleotides, the CDR3 is TGCGCCAGCAGCCAAGAGGAGGGGTCCTACAATGAGCAGTTCTTC. Protein: CASSQEEGSYNEQFF.

The chain uses TRBV9 and TRBJ2-1; D unresolved. This CDR3 has 15 residues. Trimming shortened V by 0 bases and J by 10 bases, and 17 bases separated the two germline ends. Germline assignment: CDR1 SGDLS and CDR2 YYNGEE. The DNA for the CDR3 is TGTGCCAGCAGCGTAGCTTCGCGGCCAATCTGGGAGCAGTTCTTC. This encodes CASSVASRPIWEQFF.

This chain joins TRBV27 and TRBJ2-7; possibly TRBD2 for D (6 bases). V was clipped by 8 bases and J by 5 bases, with 16 bases between them. CDR3 length: 13 amino acids. Germline loops: CDR1 MNHEY, CDR2 SMNVEV (reference sequence). This CDR3 reads CASSTWEENEQYF. The CDR3 DNA is TGTGCCAGCTCTACTTGGGAGGAGAACGAGCAGTACTTC.

The chain joins TRBV19 to TRBJ2-2; 12 bases agree with TRBD2. This CDR3 has 16 amino acids. Per the germline V gene, CDR1 is LNHDA and CDR2 is SQIVND (reference sequence). V lost 9 bases and J lost 0; bases outside the gene matches: 5. This chain's CDR3 is CASAGLAGSNTGELFF. CDR3 DNA: TGTGCCAGCGCGGGACTAGCGGGTTCGAACACCGGGGAGCTGTTTTTT.

This clone showed up just once. The CDR3 bases are TGCAGCGTTCAGGGGGAGTCAACTAATGAAAAACTGTTTTTT. Translating it yields CSVQGESTNEKLFF. V is TRBV29-1 and J is TRBJ1-4; TRBD1 matches 7 bases. Germline V gives CDR1 SQVTM, CDR2 ANQGSEA. The junction had 3 bases not matched to a gene; V was cut back by 5 bases and J by 0 bases. The CDR3 loop spans 14 amino acids.

The V call is TRBV11-2, the J call TRBJ2-7; D may be TRBD1 (6 bases). The V gene lost 7 bases and the J gene lost 2 bases, with 12 bases spanning the gap. This CDR3 is 13 amino acids long. Germline values: CDR1 SGHAT, CDR2 FQNNGV. In DNA, the CDR3 is TGTGCCAGCAACCGGGACATGCCCTACGAGCAGTACTTC. Protein sequence: CASNRDMPYEQYF.

The chain carries TRBV6-1 and TRBJ1-1; TRBD1 agrees at 7 bases. The germline CDR1 and CDR2 sequences are MNHNS and SASEGT. The V and J ends lost 2 bases and 10 bases, in that order; junction bases with no gene match: 7. CDR3 size: 13 residues. CDR3 in DNA: TGTGCCAGCAGTGAAACAGGGGAAAGCGGAGCTTTCTTT. Its protein is CASSETGESGAFF.

The sample holds a few counts of this clone. This chain connects TRBV30 to TRBJ1-1; 7 bases align to TRBD1. The length of the CDR3 is 13 residues. Germline V gives CDR1 GTSNPN, CDR2 SVGIG (reference sequence). V shed 4 bases and J 2 bases; nucleotides not matched to a gene: 4. CDR3: CAWKTGVNTEAFF. DNA of the CDR3: TGTGCCTGGAAAACAGGGGTTAACACTGAAGCTTTCTTT.

The chain couples TRBV30 to TRBJ1-5; D perhaps matches TRBD1 (6 bases). Germline CDR1 is GTSNPN and CDR2 is SVGIG (reference sequence). Trimming stripped 6 bases from V and 6 bases from J, with 15 bases between. The CDR3 covers 13 residues. In nucleotides, the CDR3 is TGTGCCTGCCGCGGACAGTCCGGTCAGCCCCAGCATTTT. This codes for CACRGQSGQPQHF.

The chain couples TRBV7-2 to TRBJ2-7; no definite D call. Trimming took 7 bases from V and 6 from J, leaving 19 bases between them. Germline CDR1 reads SGHTA; CDR2 reads FQGNSA. This CDR3 spans 14 amino acids. The CDR3 spells CASTPRGPYVEQYF. The CDR3 DNA sequence: TGTGCCAGCACCCCACGAGGTCCTTACGTCGAGCAGTACTTC.